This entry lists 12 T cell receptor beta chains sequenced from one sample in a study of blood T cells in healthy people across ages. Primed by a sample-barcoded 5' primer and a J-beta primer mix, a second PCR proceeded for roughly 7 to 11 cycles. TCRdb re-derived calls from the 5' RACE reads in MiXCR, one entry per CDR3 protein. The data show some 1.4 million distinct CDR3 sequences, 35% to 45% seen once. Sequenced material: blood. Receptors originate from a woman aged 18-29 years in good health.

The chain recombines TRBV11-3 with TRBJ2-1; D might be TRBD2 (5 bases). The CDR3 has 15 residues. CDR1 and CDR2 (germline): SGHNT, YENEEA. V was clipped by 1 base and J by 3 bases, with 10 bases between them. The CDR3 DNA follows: TGTGCCAGCAGCTTAGGTGAGGGAGTCTACAATGAGCAGTTCTTC. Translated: CASSLGEGVYNEQFF.

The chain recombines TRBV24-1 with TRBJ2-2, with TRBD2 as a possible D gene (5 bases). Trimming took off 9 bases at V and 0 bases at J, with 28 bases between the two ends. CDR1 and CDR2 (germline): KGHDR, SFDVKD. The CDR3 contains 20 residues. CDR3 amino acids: CATAETERVGQNANTGELFF. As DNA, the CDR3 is TGTGCCACCGCGGAGACCGAGAGGGTAGGGCAGAATGCGAACACCGGGGAGCTGTTTTTT.

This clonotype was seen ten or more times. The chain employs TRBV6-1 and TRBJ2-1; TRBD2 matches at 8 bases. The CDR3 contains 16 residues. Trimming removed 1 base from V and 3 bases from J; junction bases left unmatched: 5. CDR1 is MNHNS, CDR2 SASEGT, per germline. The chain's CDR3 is CASSEGAGGVYNEQFF. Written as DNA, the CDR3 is TGTGCCAGCAGTGAAGGGGCGGGGGGCGTCTACAATGAGCAGTTCTTC.

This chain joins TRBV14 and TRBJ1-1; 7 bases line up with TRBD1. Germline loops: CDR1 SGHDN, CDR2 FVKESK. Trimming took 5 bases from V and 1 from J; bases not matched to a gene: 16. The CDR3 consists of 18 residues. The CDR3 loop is CASSYGTVETSRNTEAFF. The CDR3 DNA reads TGTGCCAGCAGCTATGGGACAGTCGAAACGAGCAGGAACACTGAAGCTTTCTTT.

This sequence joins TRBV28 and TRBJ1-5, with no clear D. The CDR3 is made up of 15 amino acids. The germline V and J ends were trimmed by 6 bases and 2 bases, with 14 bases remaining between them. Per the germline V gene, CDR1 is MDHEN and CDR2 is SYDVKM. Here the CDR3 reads CASSLRVLGNQPQHF. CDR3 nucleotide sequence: TGTGCCAGCAGCCTGAGGGTTTTGGGCAATCAGCCCCAGCATTTT.

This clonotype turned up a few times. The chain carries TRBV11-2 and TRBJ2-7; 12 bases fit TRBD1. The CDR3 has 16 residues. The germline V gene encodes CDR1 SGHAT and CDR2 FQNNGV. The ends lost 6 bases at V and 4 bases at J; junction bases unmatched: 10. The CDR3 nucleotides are TGTGCCAGCAGTTTGCTTGGGGGACAGGGGGCTTACGAGCAGTACTTC. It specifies CASSLLGGQGAYEQYF.

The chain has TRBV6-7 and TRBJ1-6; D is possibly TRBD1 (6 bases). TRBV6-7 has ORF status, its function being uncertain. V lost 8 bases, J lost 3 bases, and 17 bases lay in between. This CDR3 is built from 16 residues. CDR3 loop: CASGLTGFGYNSPLHF. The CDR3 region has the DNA TGTGCCAGCGGTTTAACAGGGTTTGGCTATAATTCACCCCTCCACTTT.

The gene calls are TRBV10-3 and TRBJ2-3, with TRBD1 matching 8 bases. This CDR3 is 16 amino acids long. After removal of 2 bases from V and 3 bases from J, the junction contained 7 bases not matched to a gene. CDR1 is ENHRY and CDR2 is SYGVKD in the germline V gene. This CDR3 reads CAISEGRGRGTDTQYF. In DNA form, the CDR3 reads TGTGCCATCAGTGAGGGCAGGGGGCGCGGGACAGATACGCAGTATTTT.

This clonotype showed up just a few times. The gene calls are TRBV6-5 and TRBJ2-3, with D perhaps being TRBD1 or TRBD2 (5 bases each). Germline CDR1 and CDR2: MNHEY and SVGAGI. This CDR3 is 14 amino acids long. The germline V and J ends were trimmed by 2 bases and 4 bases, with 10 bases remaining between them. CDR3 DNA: TGTGCCAGCAGTTACCGAGTGGGGGCAGATACGCAGTATTTT. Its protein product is CASSYRVGADTQYF.

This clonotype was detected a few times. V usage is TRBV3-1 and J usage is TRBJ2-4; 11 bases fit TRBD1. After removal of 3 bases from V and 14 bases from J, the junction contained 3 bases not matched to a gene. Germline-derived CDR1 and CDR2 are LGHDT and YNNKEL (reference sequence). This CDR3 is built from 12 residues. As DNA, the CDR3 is TGTGCCAGCAGCCAGGGGGACAGGGGGAAGTACTTC. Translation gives CASSQGDRGKYF.

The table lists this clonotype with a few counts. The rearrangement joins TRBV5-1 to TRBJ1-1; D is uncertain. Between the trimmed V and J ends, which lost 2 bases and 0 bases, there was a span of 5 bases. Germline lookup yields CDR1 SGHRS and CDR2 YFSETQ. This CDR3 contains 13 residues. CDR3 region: CASSFDMNTEAFF. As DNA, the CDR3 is TGCGCCAGCAGCTTTGACATGAACACTGAAGCTTTCTTT.

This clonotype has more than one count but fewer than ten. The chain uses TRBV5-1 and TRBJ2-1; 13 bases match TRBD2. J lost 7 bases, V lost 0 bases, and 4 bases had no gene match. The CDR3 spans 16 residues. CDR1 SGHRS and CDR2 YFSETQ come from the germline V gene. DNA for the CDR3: TGCGCCAGCAGCTTGGGACTAGCGGGGGGACCGAATGAGCAGTTCTTC. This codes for CASSLGLAGGPNEQFF.